This entry lists 9 T cell receptor beta chains sequenced from one sample in a study of T cells in Graves' hyperthyroidism and ophthalmopathy. What was amplified from RNA transcripts were TCR beta CDR3 regions. TCR CDR3 regions were first amplified by RT-PCR with HTBI primers. Via MiXCR, TCRdb re-called the multiplex PCR reads, giving one row per CDR3 protein. Of around 240,000 distinct CDR3 sequences listed, about a sixth were seen once; the top ten hold around 28%. Specimen: blood. These receptor sequences come from a woman aged 18-29 years with Graves' ophthalmopathy.

This clonotype has a count of ten or more. This chain connects TRBV12-3 or TRBV12-4 to TRBJ2-7; 8 nucleotides agree with TRBD2. The ends lost 5 bases at V and 3 bases at J; junction bases unmatched: 6. The CDR3 consists of 14 residues. This CDR3 reads CASSARGGRYEQYF. CDR3 nucleotides: TGTGCCAGCAGTGCCCGGGGGGGTCGCTACGAGCAGTACTTC.

This clonotype was seen repeatedly, ten times or more. The chain links TRBV3-1 to TRBJ2-7; weak D call: TRBD1 (6 bases). Germline V gene lookup returns CDR1 LGHDT and CDR2 YNNKEL (reference sequence). The CDR3 extends over 13 amino acids. V lost 4 bases, J lost 5 bases, and 12 bases lay in between. The CDR3 DNA reads TGTGCCAGCAGCCGTTCCAGGGGTAACGAGCAGTACTTC. This sequence encodes CASSRSRGNEQYF.

This clonotype was seen a handful of times. The chain joins TRBV19 to TRBJ1-3; D gene unclear. The CDR3 is made up of 15 amino acids. Trimming cost V 6 bases and J 0 bases, with 12 bases left between them. Germline CDR1 is LNHDA and CDR2 is SQIVND (reference sequence). The chain's CDR3 is CASSPSIISGNTIYF. The CDR3 DNA follows: TGTGCCAGTAGCCCTTCCATTATCTCTGGAAACACCATATATTTT.

This clonotype was recorded at least ten times. V and J are TRBV7-8 and TRBJ2-1; 7 bases are shared with TRBD2. This CDR3 spans 17 amino acids. V lost 6 bases, J lost 6 bases, and 17 bases stayed unmatched. Germline values: CDR1 SGHVS, CDR2 FQNEAQ. The CDR3 region has the DNA TGTGCCAGCAGGGGAGGGGCCGGGTCCCCATGGACCAATGAGCAGTTCTTC. It specifies CASRGGAGSPWTNEQFF. The variable domain in full, with the rest retrieved from reference TRBV7-8 and TRBJ2-1, is GAGVSQSPRYKVAKRGQDVALRCDPISGHVSLFWYQQALGQGPEFLTYFQNEAQLDKSGLPSDRFFAERPEGSVSTLKIQRTQQEDSAVYLCASRGGAGSPWTNEQFFGPGTRLTVL.

Ten or more counts support this clonotype. The chain joins TRBV12-3 or TRBV12-4 to TRBJ1-6; 9 nucleotides line up with TRBD1. This CDR3 is built from 15 residues. Germline trimming cut 6 bases from V and 7 bases from J; bases unmatched to any gene: 7. CDR3 DNA sequence: TGTGCCAGCAGCTCCGGACAGGGGAAAAATTCACCCCTCCACTTT. Translating gives CASSSGQGKNSPLHF.

This clonotype was seen many times. The chain recombines TRBV20-1 with TRBJ2-5; 10 bases are shared with TRBD2. With V trimmed by 6 bases and J by 5 bases, 15 bases remained unmatched. The CDR3 sequence is 16 residues long. Germline V CDR1 and CDR2: DFQATT, SNEGSKA (reference sequence). The CDR3 sequence is CSASNPLAGARETQYF. CDR3 in DNA: TGCAGTGCATCAAACCCCCTAGCGGGGGCTAGGGAGACCCAGTACTTC.

This clonotype was observed once. V gene TRBV7-3 combines with J gene TRBJ2-5, with 9 bases lining up with TRBD2. J lost 5 bases, V lost 2 bases, and 9 bases had no gene match. The CDR3 loop spans 16 amino acids. The V gene's germline CDR1 is SGHTA and CDR2 FQGTGA. The CDR3: CASSLFGGGGTETQYF. CDR3 sequence (DNA): TGTGCCAGCAGCTTATTTGGCGGGGGGGGGACGGAGACCCAGTACTTC.

Many counts were recorded for this clonotype. This chain connects TRBV28 to TRBJ2-2; D not resolved. The germline gives CDR1 MDHEN, CDR2 SYDVKM. The CDR3 spans 12 residues. Trimming shortened V by 7 bases and J by 5 bases, and 8 bases separated the two germline ends. The CDR3 DNA is TGTGCCAGCACCCCGTATACCGGGGAGCTGTTTTTT. It yields the protein CASTPYTGELFF.

This clonotype was seen many times. This chain joins TRBV5-1 and TRBJ1-1, with a tentative D call TRBD1 (6 bases). CDR3 size: 16 residues. Trimming removed 6 bases from V and 1 base from J, with 19 bases in between. The germline V gene encodes CDR1 SGHRS and CDR2 YFSETQ. CDR3 in amino acids: CASTSGGAEANTEAFF. The CDR3 bases are TGCGCCAGCACTTCGGGGGGGGCAGAGGCGAACACTGAAGCTTTCTTT.